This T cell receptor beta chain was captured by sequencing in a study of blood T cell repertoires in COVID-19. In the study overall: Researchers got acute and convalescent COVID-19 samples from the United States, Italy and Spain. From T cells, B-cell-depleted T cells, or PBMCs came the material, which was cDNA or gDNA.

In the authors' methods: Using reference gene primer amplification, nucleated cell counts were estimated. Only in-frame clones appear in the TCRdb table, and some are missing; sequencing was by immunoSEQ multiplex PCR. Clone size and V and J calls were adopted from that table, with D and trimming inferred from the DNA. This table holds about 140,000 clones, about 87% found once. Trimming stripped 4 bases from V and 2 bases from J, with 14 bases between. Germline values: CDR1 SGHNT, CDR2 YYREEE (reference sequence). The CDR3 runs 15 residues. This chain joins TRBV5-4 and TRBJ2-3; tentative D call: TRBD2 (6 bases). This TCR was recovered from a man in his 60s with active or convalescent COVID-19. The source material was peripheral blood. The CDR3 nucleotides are TGTGCCAGCAGCCACCGGGACTCCGACACAGATACGCAGTATTTT. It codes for CASSHRDSDTDTQYF.